This TCR beta chain was captured in a study of early T cells in non-severe SARS-CoV-2 infection. Overall study context: Chains from this unsorted whole-blood bulk RNA could not be paired. Findings and limits, study-wide: The study's VDJdb matching favored anti-spike CD8 responses and missed private and CD4 specificities.

Each single cDNA molecule received a unique molecular identifier. Each CDR3 protein is one row after TCRdb ran MiXCR on the 5' RACE reads. The sample lists 50,000 or so distinct CDR3 sequences, around 7.5% occurring once. Germline V gene data show CDR1 as SEHNR and CDR2 as FQNEAQ (reference sequence). Trimming at V came to 7 bases and at J to 3 bases, leaving 10 bases not matched to a gene. The CDR3 length is 16 residues. This clonotype was picked up a small number of times. Its specificity is not known. The TCR comes from an adult who was a healthcare worker with PCR-confirmed SARS-CoV-2 infection or an uninfected control (not recorded which). This chain uses TRBV7-9 with TRBJ2-3; TRBD2 aligns across 10 bases. The sample taken for sequencing was whole blood. As DNA, the CDR3 is TGTGCCAGCAACCCAGAGCGGGGGGGCCTTACAGATACGCAGTATTTT. Translating gives CASNPERGGLTDTQYF.